One sample yielded the 25 T cell receptor beta chains listed below, sequenced in a study of cytomegalovirus exposure and HLA in healthy donors. This PCR relied on a set of 60 Vbeta primers and 13 Jbeta primers. Some clones are missing from TCRdb's copy, which holds only in-frame ones; the method was immunoSEQ multiplex PCR. Of 150,000 to 200,000 clones listed, approximately 75% are singletons. Sample: PBMCs. The receptors originated from a woman between 18 and 30 years old in good health and CMV-seronegative.

This clone came up a few times. The gene calls are TRBV6-5 and TRBJ1-3; unclear D gene. CDR1 is MNHEY, CDR2 SVGAGI, per germline. The CDR3 loop spans 16 amino acids. V was cut by 0 bases and J by 2 bases, with 11 bases left in between. The CDR3 nucleotides read TGTGCCAGCAGTTACTCGCACAAGATGGCTGGAAACACCATATATTTT. Translating it yields CASSYSHKMAGNTIYF.

The chain combines TRBV11-2 with TRBJ2-1; D unclear. This CDR3 is built from 14 residues. Trimming left V 1 base short and J 8 bases short, with 12 bases between. Per germline, CDR1 SGHAT and CDR2 FQNNGV. CDR3: CASSLATAVDEQFF. CDR3 DNA: TGTGCCAGCAGCTTAGCCACTGCCGTGGATGAGCAGTTCTTC.

This clone appeared once. The chain couples TRBV7-9 to TRBJ2-7; TRBD1 is a possible D gene (6 bases). The CDR3 runs 15 residues. V shed 3 bases and J shed 3 bases, with 15 bases lying between them. Germline V gives CDR1 SEHNR, CDR2 FQNEAQ (reference sequence). The CDR3 here is CASSFPGQLHYEQYF. DNA of the CDR3: TGTGCCAGCAGCTTCCCAGGACAGTTACACTACGAGCAGTACTTC. The full variable domain, completed using reference TRBV7-9 and TRBJ2-7, is DTGVSQNPRHKITKRGQNVTFRCDPISEHNRLYWYRQTLGQGPEFLTYFQNEAQLEKSRLLSDRFSAERPKGSFSTLEIQRTEQGDSAMYLCASSFPGQLHYEQYFGPGTRLTVT.

This chain uses TRBV4-1 with TRBJ2-3, with 7 bases lining up with TRBD2. This CDR3 has 16 residues. Looked up from germline, CDR1 is MGHRA and CDR2 is YSYEKL. V was clipped by 4 bases and J by 4 bases; unmatched bases: 11. The CDR3 region is CASSPQAGLIADTQYF. In DNA form, the CDR3 reads TGCGCCAGCAGCCCTCAAGCGGGGTTGATCGCAGATACGCAGTATTTT.

This clone was seen only once. A junction end diverges from the germline sequence, so it may reflect a read error. The gene calls are TRBV7-9 and TRBJ2-7, with 8 bases that match TRBD2. The CDR3 covers 16 residues. The germline V gene has CDR1 SEHNR and CDR2 FQNEAQ (reference sequence). The CDR3, as DNA: TGTTCCAGCAGCCCCGGAGCGGGGGCATGGTCCTACGAGCAGTACTTC. Amino acids: CSSSPGAGAWSYEQYF.

As DNA, the CDR3 is TGTGCCAGCAGTGACGACACAACTAATGAAAAACTGTTTTTT. Translated, it gives CASSDDTTNEKLFF. The chain joins TRBV6-4 to TRBJ1-4; D is ambiguous. Trimming took 2 bases from V and 0 from J, leaving 4 bases between them. Germline-derived CDR1 and CDR2 are MRHNA and SNTAGT. CDR3 length equals 14 residues.

The gene calls are TRBV9 and TRBJ2-3, with D possibly matching TRBD2 (6 bases). This CDR3 is 15 amino acids long. From germline, CDR1 is SGDLS and CDR2 YYNGEE. The V and J ends lost 4 bases and 0 bases respectively, with 12 bases between them. The CDR3 protein is CASSPGTSSTDTQYF. CDR3 in DNA: TGTGCCAGCAGCCCAGGTACTAGCAGCACAGATACGCAGTATTTT.

This chain uses TRBV7-9 with TRBJ1-2; D is possibly TRBD1 (6 bases). The CDR3 has 14 amino acids. Germline lookup yields CDR1 SEHNR and CDR2 FQNEAQ (reference sequence). Trimming removed 5 bases at V and 4 bases at J, with 14 bases between. Here the CDR3 reads CASSDRTDSYGYTF. As DNA, the CDR3 is TGTGCCAGCAGCGACCGAACGGACAGCTATGGCTACACCTTC.

The V call is TRBV5-1, the J call TRBJ1-1, with D possibly matching TRBD1 (6 bases). From germline, CDR1 is SGHRS and CDR2 YFSETQ. Trimming removed 0 bases at V and 1 base at J, with 7 bases between. The CDR3 runs to 14 residues. CDR3 region: CASSLDRANTEAFF. CDR3 coding DNA: TGCGCCAGCAGCTTGGACAGGGCGAACACTGAAGCTTTCTTT. The variable domain in full, completed from reference TRBV5-1 and TRBJ1-1, reads KAGVTQTPRYLIKTRGQQVTLSCSPISGHRSVSWYQQTPGQGLQFLFEYFSETQRNKGNFPGRFSGRQFSNSRSEMNVSTLELGDSALYLCASSLDRANTEAFFGQGTRLTVV.

This clone was seen a handful of times. This sequence joins TRBV5-4 and TRBJ1-2; D is ambiguous. CDR1 and CDR2 from the germline V gene are SGHNT and YYREEE (reference sequence). This CDR3 spans 14 amino acids. The V and J ends lost 0 bases and 0 bases respectively, with 6 bases between them. In nucleotides, the CDR3 is TGTGCCAGCAGCTTGGTCACAGCTAACTATGGCTACACCTTC. Translation gives CASSLVTANYGYTF.

The chain has TRBV7-9 and TRBJ1-1, with D perhaps matching TRBD1 (6 bases). This CDR3 region has 11 residues. Trimming stripped 9 bases from V and 5 bases from J, with 10 bases between. The germline CDR1 and CDR2 sequences are SEHNR and FQNEAQ (reference sequence). CDR3 bases: TGTGCCAGTAACAGGGATACTGAAGCTTTCTTT. Its translation: CASNRDTEAFF. The complete variable domain, with remaining parts taken from reference TRBV7-9 and TRBJ1-1, reads DTGVSQNPRHKITKRGQNVTFRCDPISEHNRLYWYRQTLGQGPEFLTYFQNEAQLEKSRLLSDRFSAERPKGSFSTLEIQRTEQGDSAMYLCASNRDTEAFFGQGTRLTVV.

This rearrangement joins TRBV28 to TRBJ1-3; 7 nucleotides match TRBD1. Trimming cost V 5 bases and J 4 bases; bases outside gene matches: 17. CDR3 length equals 18 residues. The V gene's germline CDR1 is MDHEN and CDR2 SYDVKM. The CDR3 DNA reads TGTGCCAGCAGTCCATCGCGGGCAGGGGGTTCCAGCGGAAACACCATATATTTT. Translation: CASSPSRAGGSSGNTIYF.

The rearrangement joins TRBV11-3 to TRBJ1-3, with D hard to call. Germline V gene data show CDR1 as SGHNT and CDR2 as YENEEA. CDR3 length: 12 amino acids. V gave up 10 bases and J gave up 0 bases, with 7 bases separating them. The CDR3 region has the DNA TGTGCCAACATGCCCTCTGGAAACACCATATATTTT. It translates to CANMPSGNTIYF.

V usage is TRBV6-5 and J usage is TRBJ2-2; the match to TRBD1 covers 7 bases. V shed 11 bases and J 6 bases; nucleotides not matched to a gene: 15. Germline loops: CDR1 MNHEY, CDR2 SVGAGI. The CDR3 is 15 residues long. The CDR3 loop is CAVGFDRVGSGELFF. The CDR3 DNA reads as TGTGCCGTAGGCTTCGACAGGGTCGGATCCGGGGAGCTGTTTTTT.

The chain uses TRBV6-5 and TRBJ1-5; possible D gene TRBD1, 6 bases. Germline V CDR1 and CDR2: MNHEY, SVGAGI. Trimming removed 0 bases at V and 6 bases at J, with 9 bases between. The CDR3 length is 14 residues. CDR3 DNA: TGTGCCAGCAGTTACTCGGGCAGGGGTCAGCCCCAGCATTTT. Translated: CASSYSGRGQPQHF.

This clone was observed a handful of times. The V and J genes are TRBV2 and TRBJ1-5, with D uncertain. The CDR3 is 13 residues long. Germline loops: CDR1 SNHLY, CDR2 FYNNEI. The ends were cut back, 7 bases at V and 11 bases at J, with 18 bases in the middle. The CDR3 sequence: CASTFQPAGTQHF. The CDR3 DNA is TGTGCCAGCACCTTCCAACCGGCGGGGACCCAGCATTTT. Full variable domain (rest looked up from reference TRBV2 and TRBJ1-5): EPEVTQTPSHQVTQMGQEVILRCVPISNHLYFYWYRQILGQKVEFLVSFYNNEISEKSEIFDDQFSVERPDGSNFTLKIRSTKLEDSAMYFCASTFQPAGTQHFGDGTRLSIL.

The chain uses TRBV6-5 and TRBJ1-1; D not certain. Germline assignment: CDR1 MNHEY and CDR2 SVGAGI. Deletions cut 8 bases from V and 6 bases from J, with 16 bases between. The CDR3 consists of 13 residues. CDR3: CASSLSGRSEAFF. The DNA for the CDR3 is TGTGCCAGCTCCCTTAGCGGGAGGTCTGAAGCTTTCTTT.

The CDR3 spells CASSVGLYSRDTGELFF. CDR3 nucleotide sequence: TGTGCCAGCAGCGTAGGACTGTACTCACGGGACACCGGGGAGCTGTTTTTT. The chain couples TRBV9 to TRBJ2-2; D is unresolved. The CDR3 sequence is 17 residues long. The V and J ends lost 0 bases and 3 bases respectively, with 15 bases between them. The germline gives CDR1 SGDLS, CDR2 YYNGEE. Full variable domain (remainder filled in from reference TRBV9 and TRBJ2-2): DSGVTQTPKHLITATGQRVTLRCSPRSGDLSVYWYQQSLDQGLQFLIQYYNGEERAKGNILERFSAQQFPDLHSELNLSSLELGDSALYFCASSVGLYSRDTGELFFGEGSRLTVL.

This sequence joins TRBV21-1 and TRBJ2-1; the DNA was not used to check the table's D call, TRBD1. TRBV21-1 is noted as a pseudogene. The CDR3 covers 17 residues. CDR3 sequence: CASSKAPGGTGVGEQFF. CDR3 nucleotides: TGTGCCAGCAGCAAAGCCCCCGGGGGGACAGGCGTAGGCGAGCAGTTCTTC.

The rearrangement links TRBV5-1 to TRBJ1-3, with a weak D call TRBD1 (6 bases). The germline V gene encodes CDR1 SGHRS and CDR2 YFSETQ. The CDR3 has 16 residues. V lost 4 bases, J lost 0 bases, and 14 bases lay in between. For the CDR3, the DNA is TGCGCCAGCAGCATAACAGGGCCGGGCTCTGGAAACACCATATATTTT. This encodes CASSITGPGSGNTIYF.

This clone showed up just a few times. The chain has TRBV29-1 and TRBJ2-1; weak D call: TRBD1 (5 bases). The CDR3 spans 16 residues. Trimming removed 7 bases at V and 0 bases at J, with 19 bases between. Per the germline V gene, CDR1 is SQVTM and CDR2 is ANQGSEA. The CDR3 is CSAEGTSGPSYNEQFF. CDR3 nucleotides: TGCAGCGCCGAAGGTACGTCAGGGCCCTCCTACAATGAGCAGTTCTTC.

The V and J genes are TRBV19 and TRBJ2-3, with 9 bases matching TRBD2. The germline CDR1 and CDR2 sequences are LNHDA and SQIVND (reference sequence). This CDR3 contains 17 residues. J was trimmed by 1 base and V by 7 bases; bases with no gene match: 12. CDR3 region: CASTQMGLAGRTDTQYF. The CDR3 DNA reads TGTGCCAGTACCCAGATGGGGCTAGCGGGACGCACAGATACGCAGTATTTT.

The gene calls are TRBV20-1 and TRBJ1-2; no clear D. The CDR3 contains 10 residues. Looked up from germline, CDR1 is DFQATT and CDR2 is SNEGSKA (reference sequence). V lost 3 bases and J lost 4, with 3 bases in between. The CDR3 nucleotides are TGCAGTGCTAGTAGCTATGGCTACACCTTC. Amino acids: CSASSYGYTF.

This clone was seen a single time. The chain couples TRBV4-2 to TRBJ2-2; no reliable D call. CDR1 and CDR2 from the germline V gene are LGHNA and YNFKEQ. The CDR3 totals 13 residues. Trimming pared 0 bases from V and 6 bases from J, leaving 5 bases between. The CDR3 loop is CASSQERAGELFF. As DNA, the CDR3 is TGTGCCAGCAGCCAAGAACGGGCCGGGGAGCTGTTTTTT.

This chain links TRBV5-4 with TRBJ1-2; 9 bases map to TRBD1. CDR1 is SGHNT and CDR2 is YYREEE in the germline V gene (reference sequence). The CDR3 spans 15 residues. The ends lost 4 bases at V and 8 bases at J; junction bases unmatched: 12. CDR3 loop: CASSPWGDREDGYTF. The DNA for the CDR3 is TGTGCCAGCAGCCCGTGGGGGGACAGGGAAGACGGCTACACCTTC. Full variable domain (outside the CDR3, taken from reference TRBV5-4 and TRBJ1-2): ETGVTQSPTHLIKTRGQQVTLRCSSQSGHNTVSWYQQALGQGPQFIFQYYREEENGRGNFPPRFSGLQFPNYSSELNVNALELDDSALYLCASSPWGDREDGYTFGSGTRLTVV.